This note documents a single TCR beta chain sequence. Its antigen is unknown. No much larger clone exists at a distance of one base, and base qualities are not known. Libraries were built with the immunoSEQ multiplex PCR assay. The table was pulled from immuneACCESS by TCRdb, which kept in-frame rearrangements only. Such tables lose some clones; where checked, under half of the loss comes from unresolved V genes, and the rest has no known cause. The sample includes some 21,000 clones, with 85% observed a single time. The ten top clones hold 35% to 45% of the sample. The record originates from a study of control samples from healthy donors and cancer patients (dated by TCRdb to about 2020). The CDR3 measures 13 amino acids from cysteine to valine. Just CDR3 DNA is preserved here, 39 bases in frame from base 1. Trimmed from V: 4 bases; trimmed from J: 5 bases; junction bases lacking a gene match: 4. The germline V gene sets CDR1 to SGHAT and CDR2 to FQNNGV.

The V and J genes are TRBV11-2 and TRBJ2-7, and TRBD1 aligns with 8 junction nucleotides. The TCR sequence derives from a man between 60 and 75 years old with head and neck cancer. Sequencing input: PBMCs. The CDR3 region: CASSSDREDEQYV. The sequenced DNA is TGTGCCAGCAGCTCGGACAGGGAAGACGAGCAGTACGTC.